A selection of T cell receptor beta chains follows, all from one sample in a study of patients and donors after allogeneic stem cell transplantation. Via MiXCR, TCRdb re-called the RT-PCR reads, giving one row per CDR3 protein. The sample lists 400,000 to 500,000 distinct CDR3 sequences, 16% occurring once. Sequencing used blood, either unsorted or a sorted T cell fraction (not recorded which). These receptors were collected from a human donor who was either an allogeneic HSCT recipient or a stem cell or donor lymphocyte infusion donor (not recorded which). It is not recorded whose cells these are; they may come from a transplant donor. Both conserved end residues are part of each CDR3. Fields, in order: V gene, clone size, D gene, J gene, CDR3 protein, CDR3 DNA. The D gene is left open where the match is weak. The size entry is marked missing in some rows and otherwise reads once, few, many or a size class.

TRBV11-1	-	TRBD2	TRBJ2-7	CASSFSSGLYEQYF	TGTGCCAGCAGCTTCTCTAGCGGCTTGTACGAGCAGTACTTC
TRBV6-1	once	TRBD2	TRBJ2-7	CASSRIMTGGSDEQYF	TGTGCCAGCAGTCGAATTATGACGGGGGGTAGCGACGAGCAGTATTTC
TRBV25-1	few	-	TRBJ2-7	CASSSDVSYEQYF	TGTGCCAGTTCCTCAGACGTCTCCTACGAGCAGTACTTC
TRBV29-1	many	TRBD2	TRBJ2-5	CSVELSGGAWETQYF	TGCAGCGTTGAGTTGAGCGGGGGGGCCTGGGAGACCCAGTACTTC
TRBV7-3	-	TRBD2	TRBJ2-5	CASSLIGSGGQETQYF	TGTGCCAGCAGCTTAATAGGTAGCGGGGGCCAAGAGACCCAGTACTTC
TRBV5-1	many	TRBD1	TRBJ2-7	CASSYSTGAHEQYF	TGCGCCAGCAGCTACTCAACAGGGGCCCACGAGCAGTACTTC
TRBV5-1	many	-	TRBJ1-6	CASSLARRDSPLHF	TGCGCCAGCAGCTTGGCCCGCAGGGATTCACCCCTCCACTTT
TRBV3-1	few	-	TRBJ2-4	CASSHTGLEGPKNIQYF	TGTGCCAGCAGCCATACAGGGCTGGAGGGCCCCAAAAACATTCAGTACTTC
TRBV7-3	few	-	TRBJ2-5	CASSLGQRQETQYF	TGTGCCAGCAGCTTAGGGCAGCGCCAAGAGACCCAGTACTTC
TRBV12-3/TRBV12-4	few	TRBD1	TRBJ2-7	CASSLPRTGRRTYEQYF	TGTGCCAGCAGTTTACCCCGGACAGGGAGAAGAACCTACGAGCAGTACTTC
TRBV10-3	many	-	TRBJ2-3	CAISEPRQDTDTQYF	TGTGCCATCAGTGAGCCGAGACAGGATACCGATACGCAGTATTTT
TRBV30	-	-	TRBJ1-1	CAWSVRGYTEAFF	TGTGCCTGGAGTGTACGGGGGTACACTGAAGCTTTCTTT
TRBV7-3	few	-	TRBJ1-6	CASSLNLQGGSPLHF	TGTGCCAGCAGCTTAAACTTGCAGGGTGGTTCACCCCTCCACTTT
TRBV5-1	-	TRBD1	TRBJ2-7	CASSWDRGEVEQYF	TGCGCCAGCAGCTGGGACAGGGGCGAGGTCGAGCAGTACTTC
TRBV7-2	-	-	TRBJ2-1	CASSLDRDWPNNEQFF	TGTGCCAGCAGCCTTGACAGGGACTGGCCGAACAATGAGCAGTTCTTC
TRBV5-4	-	-	TRBJ2-1	CASSPARNEQFF	TGTGCCAGCAGCCCCGCGAGGAATGAGCAGTTCTTC
TRBV27	few	-	TRBJ2-5	CASSAITTVETQYF	TGTGCCAGCAGTGCGATTACTACCGTAGAGACCCAGTACTTC
TRBV5-1	few	-	TRBJ1-2	CASSLEQEHGYTF	TGCGCCAGCAGCTTGGAACAGGAGCATGGCTACACCTTC
TRBV6-1	-	-	TRBJ1-6	CASIAQGGNSPLHF	TGTGCCAGCATCGCGCAGGGAGGGAATTCACCCCTCCACTTT
TRBV4-3	-	-	TRBJ2-5	CASSQGGRYQETQYF	TGCGCCAGCAGCCAAGGAGGGAGGTACCAAGAGACCCAGTACTTC
TRBV7-2	-	-	TRBJ2-3	CASSFTSDTQYF	TGTGCCAGCAGCTTCACCTCCGATACGCAGTATTTT
TRBV18	-	-	TRBJ1-1	CASSQDSEAFF	TGTGCCAGCTCACAAGACAGTGAAGCTTTCTTT